The 10 T cell receptor beta chains below come from one sample, sequenced in a study of blood T cell repertoires in COVID-19. Using immunoSEQ multiplex PCR, the repertoire was profiled, and TCRdb retains in-frame clones only, with some absent. The repertoire holds about 400,000 clones, with approximately 86% as singletons. Sequenced sample: peripheral blood. Receptors originate from a human donor in a cohort sampled during active COVID-19.

The V call is TRBV10-2, the J call TRBJ2-3, with D perhaps matching TRBD1 (6 bases). V gave up 6 bases and J gave up 6 bases, with 10 bases separating them. This CDR3 comprises 12 residues. CDR1 WSHSY and CDR2 SAAADI come from the germline V gene. CDR3 bases: TGCGCCAGCAGACCCAGGGGTGATACGCAGTATTTT. Translation gives CASRPRGDTQYF.

V gene TRBV5-5 combines with J gene TRBJ2-5, with D perhaps TRBD1 (5 bases). The CDR3 is 13 residues long. With 5 bases removed from V and 4 bases from J, the gap between germline ends came to 12 bases. Germline V gene lookup returns CDR1 SGHKS and CDR2 YYEKEE (reference sequence). The DNA of the CDR3 is TGTGCCAGCAGGCAGGGTGTCGTAGAGACCCAGTACTTC. This encodes CASRQGVVETQYF.

This rearrangement joins TRBV6-5 to TRBJ1-2; no clear D. The CDR3 extends over 13 amino acids. The germline CDR1 and CDR2 sequences are MNHEY and SVGAGI. Trimming stripped 6 bases from V and 3 bases from J, with 11 bases between. The CDR3 loop reads CASRAGMDYGYTF. As DNA, the CDR3 is TGTGCCAGCAGGGCGGGAATGGACTATGGCTACACCTTC.

The chain carries TRBV7-7 and TRBJ1-1; D is perhaps TRBD1 (5 bases). CDR3 size: 13 residues. In germline, CDR1 is SSHAT, CDR2 FNYEAQ (reference sequence). V gave up 5 bases and J gave up 1 base, with 8 bases separating them. The chain's CDR3 is CASSETANTEAFF. In DNA, the CDR3 is TGTGCCAGCAGCGAGACAGCGAACACTGAAGCTTTCTTT.

This clone was seen once. The chain links TRBV28 to TRBJ1-1; maybe TRBD1 (6 bases). The V gene's germline CDR1 is MDHEN and CDR2 SYDVKM. V lost 3 bases and J lost 5, with 10 bases in between. The CDR3 is 13 amino acids. CDR3 bases: TGTGCCAGCAGTTTTGCAGGGGTTACTGAAGCTTTCTTT. Its translation: CASSFAGVTEAFF.

The chain has TRBV5-1 and TRBJ2-5, with 12 positions matching TRBD2. V lost 3 bases and J lost 3; bases outside the gene matches: 6. Germline V gene sequence: CDR1 SGHRS, CDR2 YFSETQ. CDR3 size: 16 residues. The CDR3 coding sequence is TGCGCCAGCAGCTGGAGACTAGCGGGGGTCGAAGAGACCCAGTACTTC. Amino acid sequence: CASSWRLAGVEETQYF.

The chain carries TRBV29-1 and TRBJ1-3; D call uncertain. The ends were cut back, 7 bases at V and 0 bases at J, with 16 bases in the middle. There are 15 residues in the CDR3. CDR1 and CDR2 (germline): SQVTM, ANQGSEA. DNA of the CDR3: TGCAGCGCCGATATACCGACAAGCTCTGGAAACACCATATATTTT. It translates to CSADIPTSSGNTIYF.

The chain is built from TRBV14 and TRBJ1-4; TRBD1 is a possible D gene (5 bases). V was clipped by 2 bases and J by 7 bases, with 14 bases between them. This CDR3 contains 15 residues. The germline gives CDR1 SGHDN, CDR2 FVKESK. The CDR3 DNA follows: TGTGCCAGCAGCCAACTCCAGGGACTCGGTGAAAAACTGTTTTTT. As protein: CASSQLQGLGEKLFF. Drawing the rest from reference TRBV14 and TRBJ1-4, the complete variable domain is EAGVTQFPSHSVIEKGQTVTLRCDPISGHDNLYWYRRVMGKEIKFLLHFVKESKQDESGMPNNRFLAERTGGTYSTLKVQPAELEDSGVYFCASSQLQGLGEKLFFGSGTQLSVL.

V gene TRBV7-3 combines with J gene TRBJ1-1; D may be TRBD1 (5 bases). The CDR3 is made up of 13 amino acids. Looked up from germline, CDR1 is SGHTA and CDR2 is FQGTGA. The V gene lost 5 bases and the J gene lost 2 bases, with 9 bases spanning the gap. CDR3 in amino acids: CASSADSNTEAFF. The DNA for the CDR3 is TGTGCCAGCAGCGCCGACAGTAACACTGAAGCTTTCTTT.

This chain links TRBV24-1 with TRBJ2-2; D is possibly TRBD2 (6 bases). From germline, CDR1 is KGHDR and CDR2 SFDVKD. With 5 bases removed from V and 7 bases from J, the gap between germline ends came to 22 bases. The CDR3 consists of 17 residues. CDR3 nucleotides: TGTGCCACCAGTGCCCAGCCGCGGGGAAGCGGTAGCGGGGAGCTGTTTTTT. This gives the protein CATSAQPRGSGSGELFF.